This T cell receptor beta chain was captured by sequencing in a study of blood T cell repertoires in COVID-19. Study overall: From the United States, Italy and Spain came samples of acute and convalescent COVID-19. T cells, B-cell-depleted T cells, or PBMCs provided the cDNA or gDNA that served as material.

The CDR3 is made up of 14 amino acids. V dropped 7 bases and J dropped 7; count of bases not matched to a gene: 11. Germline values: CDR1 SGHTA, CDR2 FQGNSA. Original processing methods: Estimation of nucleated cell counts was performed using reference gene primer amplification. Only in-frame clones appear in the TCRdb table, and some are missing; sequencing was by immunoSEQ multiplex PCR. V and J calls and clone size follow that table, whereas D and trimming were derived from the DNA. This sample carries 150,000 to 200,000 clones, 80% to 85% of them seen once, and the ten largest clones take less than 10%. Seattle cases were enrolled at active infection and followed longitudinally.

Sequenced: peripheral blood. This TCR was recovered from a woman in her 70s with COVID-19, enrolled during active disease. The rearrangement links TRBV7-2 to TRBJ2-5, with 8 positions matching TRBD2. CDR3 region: CASNQDHRGGTQYF. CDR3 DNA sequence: TGTGCCAGCAACCAAGACCACCGGGGGGGGACCCAGTACTTC.